The rows below give T cell receptor beta chains drawn from one sample of a study of blood T cell repertoires in COVID-19. Only in-frame clones appear in the TCRdb table, and some are missing; sequencing was by immunoSEQ multiplex PCR. The sample carries some 250,000 clones, roughly 80% recorded once. The specimen was peripheral blood. These receptors originate from a woman of 80 years or more with acute or convalescent COVID-19. The CDR3 runs from the conserved cysteine through the conserved F or W. Each record gives: CDR3 protein, CDR3 DNA, V gene, clone size, D gene, J gene. A D gene is named only where the DNA matches it firmly. Clone size is stated in some rows and not others, as once, few, many or a class when expanded.

CASKLRGSYNEQFF	TGTGCCAGCAAACTCCGGGGGTCCTACAATGAGCAGTTCTTC	TRBV7-2	NA	NA	TRBJ2-1
CASTTGSPSGNTIYF	TGTGCCAGCACCACAGGGAGCCCCTCTGGAAACACCATATATTTT	TRBV6-5	NA	NA	TRBJ1-3
CASSLTGGAEQYF	TGTGCCAGCAGCTTGACAGGGGGCGCCGAGCAGTACTTC	TRBV5-4	NA	TRBD1	TRBJ2-7
CASSMGSSPSFYGYTF	TGTGCCAGTAGTATGGGCAGTAGTCCTTCATTCTATGGCTACACCTTC	TRBV19	NA	NA	TRBJ1-2
CASSLLAGGQETQYF	TGCGCCAGCAGCTTGCTAGCGGGGGGGCAAGAGACCCAGTACTTC	TRBV5-1	NA	TRBD2	TRBJ2-5
CSVEVRAGQPQHF	TGCAGCGTTGAAGTCCGGGCGGGTCAGCCCCAGCATTTT	TRBV29-1	NA	NA	TRBJ1-5
CASSTGGDSPLHF	TGTGCCAGTAGTACGGGGGGAGATTCACCCCTCCACTTT	TRBV19	NA	NA	TRBJ1-6
CASSEARGQGGEQYF	TGTGCCAGCAGTGAAGCGCGGGGACAGGGGGGAGAGCAGTACTTC	TRBV2	many	TRBD1	TRBJ2-7
CASSQPPGTSGPRSKNIQYF	TGCGCCAGCAGCCAACCCCCCGGGACTAGCGGACCCCGTTCCAAAAACATTCAGTACTTC	TRBV4-1	NA	TRBD2	TRBJ2-4
CASSPGWGYTF	TGTGCCAGCAGTCCGGGGTGGGGCTACACCTTC	TRBV27	NA	NA	TRBJ1-2
CASSLEGPGELFF	TGTGCCAGCAGCTTAGAGGGTCCCGGGGAGCTGTTTTTT	TRBV5-4	NA	NA	TRBJ2-2
CASSLRQNTEAFF	TGTGCCAGCAGTTTAAGACAAAACACTGAAGCTTTCTTT	TRBV12-3/TRBV12-4	NA	NA	TRBJ1-1
CASRESSGLKQYF	TGTGCCAGCCGTGAGAGTTCCGGTTTGAAGCAGTACTTC	TRBV6-1	NA	NA	TRBJ2-7
CASSLETGGNTGELFF	TGCGCCAGCAGCTTGGAGACAGGGGGCAACACCGGGGAGCTGTTTTTT	TRBV5-1	many	TRBD1	TRBJ2-2
CASSPPPGLNQPQHF	TGTGCCAGCAGTCCCCCTCCTGGCTTAAATCAGCCCCAGCATTTT	TRBV28	NA	NA	TRBJ1-5
CASSQGLAGAADTQYF	TGTGCCAGCAGCCAGGGACTAGCGGGAGCAGCAGATACGCAGTATTTT	TRBV3-1/TRBV3-2	NA	TRBD2	TRBJ2-3
CASSLDGTAIITDTQYF	TGCGCCAGCAGCTTGGACGGGACAGCCATAATCACAGATACGCAGTATTTT	TRBV5-1	NA	TRBD1	TRBJ2-3
CASSLNQGEQYF	TGTGCCAGCAGTTTAAACCAGGGGGAGCAGTACTTC	TRBV28	NA	NA	TRBJ2-7
CASSASGSSYNEQFF	TGTGCCAGCAGTGCTAGCGGAAGCTCCTACAATGAGCAGTTCTTC	TRBV5-5	NA	TRBD2	TRBJ2-1
CASTAPVGGSYEQYF	TGTGCCAGCACCGCTCCCGTAGGGGGTTCCTACGAGCAGTACTTC	TRBV6-5	NA	NA	TRBJ2-7
CASSRLAGIYEQYF	TGTGCCAGCAGTCGACTAGCGGGAATCTACGAGCAGTACTTC	TRBV6-5	NA	TRBD2	TRBJ2-7
CASSLVSGNDREKLFF	TGTGCCAGCAGCTTAGTTTCGGGGAACGACCGGGAAAAACTGTTTTTT	TRBV7-6	NA	NA	TRBJ1-4
CASRDRRANYGYTF	TGTGCCAGCAGAGATCGGAGAGCTAACTATGGCTACACCTTC	TRBV6-5	NA	NA	TRBJ1-2
CATGWASGKYEQYF	TGTGCCACAGGGTGGGCTAGCGGGAAATACGAGCAGTACTTC	TRBV27	NA	TRBD2	TRBJ2-7
CASRRRVNEQFF	TGTGCCAGCAGACGGAGGGTGAATGAGCAGTTCTTC	TRBV11-2	few	NA	TRBJ2-1
CASSLVLKHMSTDTQYF	TGTGCCAGCAGCTTGGTCCTCAAACATATGAGCACAGATACGCAGTATTTT	TRBV5-6	NA	NA	TRBJ2-3
CASSLILAGGPDTQYF	TGTGCCAGCAGCTTAATACTAGCGGGGGGACCAGATACGCAGTATTTT	TRBV7-9	once	TRBD2	TRBJ2-3
CASSDPGQGDEQYF	TGTGCCAGCAGCGATCCGGGACAGGGAGACGAGCAGTACTTC	TRBV7-9	NA	TRBD1	TRBJ2-7